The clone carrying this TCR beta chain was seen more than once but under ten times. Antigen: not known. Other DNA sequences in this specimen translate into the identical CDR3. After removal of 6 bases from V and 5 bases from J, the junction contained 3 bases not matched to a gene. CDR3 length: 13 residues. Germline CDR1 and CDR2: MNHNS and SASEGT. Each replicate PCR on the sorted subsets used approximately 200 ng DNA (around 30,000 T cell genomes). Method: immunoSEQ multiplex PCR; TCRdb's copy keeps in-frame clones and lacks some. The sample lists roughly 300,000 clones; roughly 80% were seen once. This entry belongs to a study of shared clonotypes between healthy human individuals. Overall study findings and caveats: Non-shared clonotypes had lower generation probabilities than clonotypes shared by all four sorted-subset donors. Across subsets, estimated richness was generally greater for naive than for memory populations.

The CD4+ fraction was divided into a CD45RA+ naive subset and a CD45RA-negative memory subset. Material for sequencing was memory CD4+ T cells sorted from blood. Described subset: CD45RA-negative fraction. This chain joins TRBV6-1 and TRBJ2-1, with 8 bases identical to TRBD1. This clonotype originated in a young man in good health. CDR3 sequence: CASRPTGDNEQFF. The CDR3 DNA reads TGTGCCAGCAGGCCGACAGGGGACAATGAGCAGTTCTTC.